A selection of T cell receptor beta chains follows, all from one sample in a study of blood T cell repertoires in COVID-19. Clones were read by immunoSEQ multiplex PCR, and TCRdb kept only the in-frame ones, dropping some. This repertoire shows fewer than 500,000 clones, about 90% found once; its top ten account for 0.7% to 0.85%. Sequencing used peripheral blood. These receptors all stem from a man between 18 and 35 years old with COVID-19, enrolled during active disease. Each CDR3 is given without its conserved first and last residue.

v_call	j_call	cdr3_aa
TRBV19	TRBJ2-2	ASSTGLRGTGELF
TRBV2	TRBJ2-2	ASSESTGVDTGELF
TRBV19	TRBJ2-3	ASSTPPTGGTDTQY
TRBV7-2	TRBJ2-5	ASSLTGLAEETQY
TRBV11-3	TRBJ2-2	ASSSGGATGELF
TRBV6-5	TRBJ2-7	ASSRPGGMYEQY
TRBV11-3	TRBJ2-7	ASSQGRGSYEQY
TRBV30	TRBJ2-1	AFYRGFNEQF
TRBV1	TRBJ2-3	TSSHPFDGGYTDTQY
TRBV21-1	TRBJ2-3	AVLGPGIDTQY
TRBV30	TRBJ2-7	AWRKGYEQY
TRBV5-1	TRBJ2-7	ASSLAGEQY
TRBV5-1	TRBJ2-5	ASSFSGRGEETQY
TRBV5-4	TRBJ2-5	ASSFRLAGAETQY
TRBV7-2	TRBJ1-5	ASSGTGGRQPQH
TRBV19	TRBJ2-7	ASSMGQGYEQY
TRBV9	TRBJ1-1	ASSAGGRTEAF